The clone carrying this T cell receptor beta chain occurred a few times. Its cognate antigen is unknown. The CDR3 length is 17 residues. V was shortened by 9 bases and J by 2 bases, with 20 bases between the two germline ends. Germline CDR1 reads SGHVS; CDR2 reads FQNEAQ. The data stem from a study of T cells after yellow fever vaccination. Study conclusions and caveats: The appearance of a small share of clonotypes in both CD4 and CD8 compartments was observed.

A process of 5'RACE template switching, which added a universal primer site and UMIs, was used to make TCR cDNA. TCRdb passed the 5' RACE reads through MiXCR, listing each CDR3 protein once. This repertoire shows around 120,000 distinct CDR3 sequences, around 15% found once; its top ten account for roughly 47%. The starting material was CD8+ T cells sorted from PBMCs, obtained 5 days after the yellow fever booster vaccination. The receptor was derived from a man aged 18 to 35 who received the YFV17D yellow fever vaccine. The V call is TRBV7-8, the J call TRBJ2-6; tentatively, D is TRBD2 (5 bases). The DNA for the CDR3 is TGTGCCAGTACCTCTAGGCGGGCGGCCCCTGGGGCCAACGTCCTGACTTTC. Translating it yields CASTSRRAAPGANVLTF.